What follows describes a single TCR beta chain. Measured with immunoSEQ multiplex PCR; TCRdb has only the in-frame clones, and not every one. The sample lists fewer than 150,000 clones; roughly 80% were seen once. Per germline, CDR1 SGHVS and CDR2 FNYEAQ. This CDR3 is built from 15 residues. Trimming at V came to 1 base and at J to 1 base, leaving 0 bases not matched to a gene. This sample was taken from a study of blood T cell repertoires in COVID-19. Study-level background: Sources were T cells, B-cell-depleted T cells, or PBMCs; the material itself was cDNA or gDNA.

This TCR was recovered from a woman in her thirties who had recovered from COVID-19. This chain links TRBV7-6 with TRBJ2-7; 11 bases match TRBD2. The sample consisted of peripheral blood. The CDR3 bases are TGTGCCAGCAGCTTAGTAGCGGGAGGGTCCTACGAGCAGTACTTC. Protein sequence: CASSLVAGGSYEQYF.